What follows describes a single TCR beta chain. Its target is not known. The data were taken from a study of cytomegalovirus exposure and HLA in healthy donors. General study points: Reports state that TCR beta sequences accurately predicted most subjects' HLA-A and HLA-B alleles. Investigators reported 150 to 200 TCR beta chains as tied to cytomegalovirus. A prior analysis recorded that most TCR beta V segments were productive about 90% or about 30% of the time.

CDR1 ENHRY and CDR2 SYGVKD come from the germline V gene. Trimming took off 0 bases at V and 7 bases at J, with 7 bases between the two ends. This CDR3 contains 13 residues. Researchers ran the PCR with 60 Vbeta and 13 Jbeta primers. TCRdb's table, derived via immunoSEQ multiplex PCR, lists solely in-frame clones and lacks some. The data include 60,000 to 85,000 clones; the top ten clones carry approximately 15%. The sample taken for sequencing was PBMCs. The chain is built from TRBV10-3 and TRBJ2-1; maybe TRBD2 (6 bases). The clonotype comes from a man aged 50 to 60 in good health and CMV-seropositive. CDR3 loop: CAISESEGNEQFF. In DNA form, the CDR3 reads TGTGCCATCAGTGAGTCGGAGGGAAATGAGCAGTTCTTC.